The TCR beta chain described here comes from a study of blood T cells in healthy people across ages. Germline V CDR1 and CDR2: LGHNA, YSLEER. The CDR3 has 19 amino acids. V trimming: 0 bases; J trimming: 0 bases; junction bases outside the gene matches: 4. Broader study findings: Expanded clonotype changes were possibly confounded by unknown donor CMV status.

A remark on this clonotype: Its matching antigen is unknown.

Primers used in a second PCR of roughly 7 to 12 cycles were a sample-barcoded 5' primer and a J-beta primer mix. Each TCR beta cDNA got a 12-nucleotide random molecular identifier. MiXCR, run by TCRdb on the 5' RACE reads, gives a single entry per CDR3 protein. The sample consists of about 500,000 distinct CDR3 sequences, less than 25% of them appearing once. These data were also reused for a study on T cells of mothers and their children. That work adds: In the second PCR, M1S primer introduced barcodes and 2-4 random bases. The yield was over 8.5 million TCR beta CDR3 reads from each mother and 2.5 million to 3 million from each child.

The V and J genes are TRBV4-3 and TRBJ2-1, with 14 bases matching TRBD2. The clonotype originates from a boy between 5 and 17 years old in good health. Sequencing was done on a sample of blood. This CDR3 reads CASSQETSGGASSYNEQFF. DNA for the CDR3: TGCGCCAGCAGCCAAGAGACTAGCGGGGGGGCCAGCTCCTACAATGAGCAGTTCTTC.